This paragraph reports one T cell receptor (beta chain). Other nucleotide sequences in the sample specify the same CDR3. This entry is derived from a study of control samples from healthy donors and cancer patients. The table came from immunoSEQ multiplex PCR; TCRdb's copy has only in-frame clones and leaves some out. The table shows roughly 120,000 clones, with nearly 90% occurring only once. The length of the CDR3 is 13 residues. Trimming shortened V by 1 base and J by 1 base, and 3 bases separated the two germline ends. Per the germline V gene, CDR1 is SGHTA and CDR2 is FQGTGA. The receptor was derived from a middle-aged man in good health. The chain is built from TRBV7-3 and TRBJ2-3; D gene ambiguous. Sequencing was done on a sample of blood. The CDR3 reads CASSLIGTDTQYF. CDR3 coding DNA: TGTGCCAGCAGCTTAATCGGCACAGATACGCAGTATTTT.